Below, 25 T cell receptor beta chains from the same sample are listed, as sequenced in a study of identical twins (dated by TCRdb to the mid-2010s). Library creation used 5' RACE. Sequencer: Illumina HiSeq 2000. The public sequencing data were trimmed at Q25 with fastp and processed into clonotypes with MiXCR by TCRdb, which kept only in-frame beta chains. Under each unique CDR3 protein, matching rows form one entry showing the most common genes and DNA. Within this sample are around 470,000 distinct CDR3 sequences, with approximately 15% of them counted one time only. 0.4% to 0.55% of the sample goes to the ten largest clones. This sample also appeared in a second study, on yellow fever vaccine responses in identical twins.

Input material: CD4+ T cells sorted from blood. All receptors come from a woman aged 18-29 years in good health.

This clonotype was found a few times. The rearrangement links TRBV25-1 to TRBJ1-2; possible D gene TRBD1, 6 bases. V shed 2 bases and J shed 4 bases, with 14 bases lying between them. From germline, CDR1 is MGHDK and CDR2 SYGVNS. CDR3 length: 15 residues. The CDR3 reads CASSELQGSAYGYTF. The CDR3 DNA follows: TGTGCCAGCAGTGAACTACAGGGTAGTGCCTATGGCTACACCTTC.

The DNA of the CDR3 is TGTGCCAGCAGTGCTGACGGCTCCTACAATGAGCAGTTCTTC. Encoded protein: CASSADGSYNEQFF. The chain couples TRBV2 to TRBJ2-1, with D hard to call. From germline, CDR1 is SNHLY and CDR2 FYNNEI. This CDR3 is 14 amino acids long. The V end lost 4 bases, the J end lost 0 bases, and 7 bases lay between the germline ends.

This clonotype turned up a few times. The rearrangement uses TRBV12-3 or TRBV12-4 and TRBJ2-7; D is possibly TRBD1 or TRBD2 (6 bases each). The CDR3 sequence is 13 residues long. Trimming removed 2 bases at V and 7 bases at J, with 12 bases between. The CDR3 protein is CASSLSTGREQYF. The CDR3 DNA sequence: TGTGCCAGCAGTTTATCAACAGGGAGGGAGCAGTACTTC.

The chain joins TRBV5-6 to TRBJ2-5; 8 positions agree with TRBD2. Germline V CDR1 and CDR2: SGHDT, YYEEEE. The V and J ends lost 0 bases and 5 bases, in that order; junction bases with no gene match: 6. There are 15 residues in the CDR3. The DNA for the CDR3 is TGTGCCAGCAGCTTGGTTGCGGGAGGAACTGAGACCCAGTACTTC. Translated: CASSLVAGGTETQYF.

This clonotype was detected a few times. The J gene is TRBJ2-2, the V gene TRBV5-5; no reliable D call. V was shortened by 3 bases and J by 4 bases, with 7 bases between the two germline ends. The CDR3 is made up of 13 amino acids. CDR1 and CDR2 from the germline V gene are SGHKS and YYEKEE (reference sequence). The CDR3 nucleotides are TGTGCCAGCAGCTCCTACCCCACCGGGGAGCTGTTTTTT. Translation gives CASSSYPTGELFF. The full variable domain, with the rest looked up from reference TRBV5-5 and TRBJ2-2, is DAGVTQSPTHLIKTRGQQVTLRCSPISGHKSVSWYQQVLGQGPQFIFQYYEKEERGRGNFPDRFSARQFPNYSSELNVNALLLGDSALYLCASSSYPTGELFFGEGSRLTVL.

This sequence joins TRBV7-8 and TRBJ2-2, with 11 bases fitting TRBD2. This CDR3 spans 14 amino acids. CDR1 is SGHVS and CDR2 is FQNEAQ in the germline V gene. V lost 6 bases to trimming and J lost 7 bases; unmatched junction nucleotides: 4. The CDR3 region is CASRRLAGIGELFF. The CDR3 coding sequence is TGTGCCAGCAGAAGACTAGCGGGAATCGGGGAGCTGTTTTTT.

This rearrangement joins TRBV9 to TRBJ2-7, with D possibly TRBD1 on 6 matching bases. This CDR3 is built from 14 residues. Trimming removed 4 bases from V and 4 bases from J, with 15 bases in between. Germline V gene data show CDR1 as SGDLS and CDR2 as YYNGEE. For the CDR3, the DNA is TGTGCCAGCAGCACAACGGCACAGGGATACGAGCAGTACTTC. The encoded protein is CASSTTAQGYEQYF. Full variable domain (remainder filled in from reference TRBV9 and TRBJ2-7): DSGVTQTPKHLITATGQRVTLRCSPRSGDLSVYWYQQSLDQGLQFLIQYYNGEERAKGNILERFSAQQFPDLHSELNLSSLELGDSALYFCASSTTAQGYEQYFGPGTRLTVT.

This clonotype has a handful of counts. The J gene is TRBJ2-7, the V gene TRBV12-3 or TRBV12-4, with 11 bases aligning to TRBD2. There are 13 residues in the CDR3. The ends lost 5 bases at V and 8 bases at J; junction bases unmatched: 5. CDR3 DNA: TGTGCCAGCAGTCAGACTAGCGGGGCCCAGCAGTACTTC. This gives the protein CASSQTSGAQQYF.

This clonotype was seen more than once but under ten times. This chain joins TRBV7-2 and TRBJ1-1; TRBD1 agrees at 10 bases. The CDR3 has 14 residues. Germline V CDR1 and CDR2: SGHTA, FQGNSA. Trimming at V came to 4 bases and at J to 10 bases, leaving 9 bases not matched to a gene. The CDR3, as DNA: TGTGCCAGCAGCTCAAGACAGGGGGCGAAGGGAGCTTTCTTT. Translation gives CASSSRQGAKGAFF. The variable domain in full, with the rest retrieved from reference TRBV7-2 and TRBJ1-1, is GAGVSQSPSNKVTEKGKDVELRCDPISGHTALYWYRQSLGQGLEFLIYFQGNSAPDKSGLPSDRFSAERTGGSVSTLTIQRTQQEDSAVYLCASSSRQGAKGAFFGQGTRLTVV.

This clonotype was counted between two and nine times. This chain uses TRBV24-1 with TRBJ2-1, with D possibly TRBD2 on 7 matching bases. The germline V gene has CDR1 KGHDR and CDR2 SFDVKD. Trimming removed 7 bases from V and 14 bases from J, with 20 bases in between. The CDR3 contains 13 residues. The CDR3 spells CATSLGGRDQEFF. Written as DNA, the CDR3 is TGTGCCACCAGCTTGGGGGGGCGCGATCAAGAGTTCTTC.

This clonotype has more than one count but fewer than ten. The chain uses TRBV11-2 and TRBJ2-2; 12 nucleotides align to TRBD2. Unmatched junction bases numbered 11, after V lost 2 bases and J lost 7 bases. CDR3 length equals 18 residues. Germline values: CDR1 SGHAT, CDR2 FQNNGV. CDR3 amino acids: CASSLIGSTSGRVGELFF. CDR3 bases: TGTGCCAGCAGCTTAATAGGTTCGACTAGCGGGAGAGTCGGGGAGCTGTTTTTT.

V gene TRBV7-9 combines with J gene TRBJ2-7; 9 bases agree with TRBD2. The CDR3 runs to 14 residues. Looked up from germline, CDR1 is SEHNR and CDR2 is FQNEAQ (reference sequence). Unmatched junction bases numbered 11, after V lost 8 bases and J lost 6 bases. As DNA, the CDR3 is TGTGCCAGCGACCTTGCGGGAGGGCCCGTCGAGCAGTACTTC. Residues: CASDLAGGPVEQYF.

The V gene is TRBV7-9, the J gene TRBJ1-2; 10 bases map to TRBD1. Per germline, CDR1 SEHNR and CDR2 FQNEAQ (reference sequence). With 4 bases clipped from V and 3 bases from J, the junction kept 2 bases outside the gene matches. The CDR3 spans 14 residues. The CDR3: CASSSGQGDYGYTF. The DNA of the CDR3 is TGTGCCAGCAGCTCAGGACAGGGGGACTATGGCTACACCTTC.

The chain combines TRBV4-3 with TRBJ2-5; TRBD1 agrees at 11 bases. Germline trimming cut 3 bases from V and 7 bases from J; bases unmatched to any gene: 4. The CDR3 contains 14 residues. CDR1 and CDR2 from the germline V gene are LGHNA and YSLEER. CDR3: CASSQDRGQGTQYF. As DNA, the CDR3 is TGCGCCAGCAGCCAGGACAGGGGGCAGGGGACCCAGTACTTC.

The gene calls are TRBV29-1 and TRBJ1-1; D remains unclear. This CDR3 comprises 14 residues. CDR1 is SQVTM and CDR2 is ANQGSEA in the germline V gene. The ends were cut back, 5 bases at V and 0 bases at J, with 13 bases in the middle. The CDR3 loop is CSVYPETMNTEAFF. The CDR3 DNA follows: TGCAGCGTTTATCCGGAGACCATGAACACTGAAGCTTTCTTT.

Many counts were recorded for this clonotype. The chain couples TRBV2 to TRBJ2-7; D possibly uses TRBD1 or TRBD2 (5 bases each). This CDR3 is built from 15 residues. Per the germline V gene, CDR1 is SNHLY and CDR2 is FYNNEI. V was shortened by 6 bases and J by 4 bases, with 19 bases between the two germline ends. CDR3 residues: CASSATGARRYEQYF. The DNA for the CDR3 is TGTGCCAGCAGCGCGACTGGGGCGAGGAGGTACGAGCAGTACTTC.

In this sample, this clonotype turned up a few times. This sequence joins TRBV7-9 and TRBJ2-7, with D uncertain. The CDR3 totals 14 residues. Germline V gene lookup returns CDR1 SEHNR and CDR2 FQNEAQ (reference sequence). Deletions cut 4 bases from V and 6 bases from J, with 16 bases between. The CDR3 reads CASSSPPAEVEQYF. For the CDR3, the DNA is TGTGCCAGCAGCTCCCCGCCAGCTGAGGTCGAGCAGTACTTC.

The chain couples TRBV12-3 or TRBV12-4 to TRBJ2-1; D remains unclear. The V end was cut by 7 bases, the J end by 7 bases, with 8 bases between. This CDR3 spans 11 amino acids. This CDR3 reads CASTLRNEQFF. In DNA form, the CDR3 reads TGTGCCAGCACCCTGCGGAATGAGCAGTTCTTC.

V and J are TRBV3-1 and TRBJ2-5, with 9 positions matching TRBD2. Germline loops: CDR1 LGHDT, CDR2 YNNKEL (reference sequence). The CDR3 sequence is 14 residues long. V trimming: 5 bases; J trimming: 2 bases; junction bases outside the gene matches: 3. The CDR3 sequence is CASSDSGGQETQYF. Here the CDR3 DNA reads TGTGCCAGCAGCGATAGCGGGGGTCAAGAGACCCAGTACTTC.

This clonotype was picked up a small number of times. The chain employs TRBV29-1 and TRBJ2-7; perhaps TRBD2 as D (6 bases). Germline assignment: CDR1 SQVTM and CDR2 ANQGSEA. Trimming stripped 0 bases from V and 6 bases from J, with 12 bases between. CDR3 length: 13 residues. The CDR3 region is CSVEDLAGTEQYF. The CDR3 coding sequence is TGCAGCGTTGAAGATTTGGCGGGAACCGAGCAGTACTTC.

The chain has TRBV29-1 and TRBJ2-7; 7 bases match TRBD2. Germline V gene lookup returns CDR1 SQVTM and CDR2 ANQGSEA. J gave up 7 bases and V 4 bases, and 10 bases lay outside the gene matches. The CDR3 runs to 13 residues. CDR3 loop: CSVVREGAGEQYF. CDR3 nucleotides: TGCAGCGTTGTCAGGGAGGGAGCGGGGGAGCAGTACTTC.

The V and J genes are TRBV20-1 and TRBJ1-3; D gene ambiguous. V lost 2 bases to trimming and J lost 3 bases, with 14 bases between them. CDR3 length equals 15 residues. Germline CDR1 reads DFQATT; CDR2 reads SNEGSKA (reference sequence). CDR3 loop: CSARPILLGGNTIYF. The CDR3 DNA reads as TGCAGTGCTAGACCCATTTTGCTGGGTGGAAACACCATATATTTT.

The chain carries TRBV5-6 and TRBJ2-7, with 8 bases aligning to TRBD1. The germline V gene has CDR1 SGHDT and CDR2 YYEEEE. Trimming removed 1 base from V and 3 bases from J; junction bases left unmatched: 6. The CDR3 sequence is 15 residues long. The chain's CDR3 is CASSLYGTGLYEQYF. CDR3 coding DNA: TGTGCCAGCAGCTTGTATGGGACAGGACTCTACGAGCAGTACTTC. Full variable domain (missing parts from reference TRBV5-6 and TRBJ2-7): DAGVTQSPTHLIKTRGQQVTLRCSPKSGHDTVSWYQQALGQGPQFIFQYYEEEERQRGNFPDRFSGHQFPNYSSELNVNALLLGDSALYLCASSLYGTGLYEQYFGPGTRLTVT.

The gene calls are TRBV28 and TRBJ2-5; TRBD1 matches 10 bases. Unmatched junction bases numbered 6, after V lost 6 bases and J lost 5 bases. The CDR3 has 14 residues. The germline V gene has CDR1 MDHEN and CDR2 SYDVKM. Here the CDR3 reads CASRVDRGLETQYF. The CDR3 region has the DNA TGTGCCAGCAGAGTAGACAGGGGGCTGGAGACCCAGTACTTC.

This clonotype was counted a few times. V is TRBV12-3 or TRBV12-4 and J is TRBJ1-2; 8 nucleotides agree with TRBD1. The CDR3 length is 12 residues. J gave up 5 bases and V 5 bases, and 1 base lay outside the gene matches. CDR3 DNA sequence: TGTGCCAGCAGTCGGACAGGGTATGGCTACACCTTC. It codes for CASSRTGYGYTF.